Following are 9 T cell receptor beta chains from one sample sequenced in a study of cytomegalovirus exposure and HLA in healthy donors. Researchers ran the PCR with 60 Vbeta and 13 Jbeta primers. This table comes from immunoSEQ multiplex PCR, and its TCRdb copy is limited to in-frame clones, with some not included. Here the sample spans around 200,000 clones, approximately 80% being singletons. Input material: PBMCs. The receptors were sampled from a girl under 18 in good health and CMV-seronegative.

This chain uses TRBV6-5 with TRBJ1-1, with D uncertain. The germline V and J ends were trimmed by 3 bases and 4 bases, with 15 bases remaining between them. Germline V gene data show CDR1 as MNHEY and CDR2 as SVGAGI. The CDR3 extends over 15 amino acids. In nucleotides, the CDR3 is TGTGCCAGCAGTTATATGCGGCCCCCTAGCACTGAAGCTTTCTTT. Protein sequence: CASSYMRPPSTEAFF.

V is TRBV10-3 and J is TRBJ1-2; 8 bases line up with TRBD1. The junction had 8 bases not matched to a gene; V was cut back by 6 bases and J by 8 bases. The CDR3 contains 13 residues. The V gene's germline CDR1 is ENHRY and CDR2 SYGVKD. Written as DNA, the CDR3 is TGTGCCATCAGCGAACAGGACAGGGAAGGCTACACCTTC. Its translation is CAISEQDREGYTF.

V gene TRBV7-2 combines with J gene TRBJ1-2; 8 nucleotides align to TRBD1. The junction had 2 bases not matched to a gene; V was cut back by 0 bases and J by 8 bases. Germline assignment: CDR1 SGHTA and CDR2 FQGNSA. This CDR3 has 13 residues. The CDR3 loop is CASSLATGVGYTF. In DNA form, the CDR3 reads TGTGCCAGCAGCTTAGCGACAGGGGTAGGCTACACCTTC.

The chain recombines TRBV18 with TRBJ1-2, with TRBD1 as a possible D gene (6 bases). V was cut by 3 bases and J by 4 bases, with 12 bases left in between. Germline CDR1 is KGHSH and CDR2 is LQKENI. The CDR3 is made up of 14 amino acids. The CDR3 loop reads CASSPGGLRYGYTF. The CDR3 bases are TGTGCCAGCTCACCCGGGGGGCTTCGCTATGGCTACACCTTC.

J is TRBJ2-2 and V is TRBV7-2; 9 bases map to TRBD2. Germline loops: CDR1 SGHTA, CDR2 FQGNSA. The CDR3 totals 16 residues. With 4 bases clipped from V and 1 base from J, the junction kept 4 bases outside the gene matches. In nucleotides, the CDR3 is TGTGCCAGCAGCTCCCCAGCGGGAGGGAACACCGGGGAGCTGTTTTTT. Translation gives CASSSPAGGNTGELFF.

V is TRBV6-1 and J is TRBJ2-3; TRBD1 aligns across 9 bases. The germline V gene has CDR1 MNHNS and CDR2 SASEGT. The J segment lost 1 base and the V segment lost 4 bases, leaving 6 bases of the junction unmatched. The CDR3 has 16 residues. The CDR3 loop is CASSGLRDRGTDTQYF. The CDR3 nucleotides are TGTGCCAGCAGTGGACTCCGGGACAGGGGCACAGATACGCAGTATTTT.

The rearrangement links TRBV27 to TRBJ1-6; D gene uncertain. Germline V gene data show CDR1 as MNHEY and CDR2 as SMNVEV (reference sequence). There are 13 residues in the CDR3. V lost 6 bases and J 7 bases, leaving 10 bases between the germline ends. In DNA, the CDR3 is TGTGCCAGCAGCCACCGGGAGAATTCACCCCTCCACTTT. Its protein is CASSHRENSPLHF.

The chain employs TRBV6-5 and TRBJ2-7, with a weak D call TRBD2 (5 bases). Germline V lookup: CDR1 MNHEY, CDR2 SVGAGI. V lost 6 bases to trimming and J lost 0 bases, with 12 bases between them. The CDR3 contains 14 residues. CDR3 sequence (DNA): TGTGCCAGCAGGAGAATCCGGGACTCCTACGAGCAGTACTTC. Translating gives CASRRIRDSYEQYF.

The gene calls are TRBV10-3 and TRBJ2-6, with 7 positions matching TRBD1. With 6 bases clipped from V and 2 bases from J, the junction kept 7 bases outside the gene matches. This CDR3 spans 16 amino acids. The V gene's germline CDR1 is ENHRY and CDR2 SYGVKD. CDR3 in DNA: TGTGCCATCAGGCCGCCGACAGGGACTGGGGCCAACGTCCTGACTTTC. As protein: CAIRPPTGTGANVLTF.